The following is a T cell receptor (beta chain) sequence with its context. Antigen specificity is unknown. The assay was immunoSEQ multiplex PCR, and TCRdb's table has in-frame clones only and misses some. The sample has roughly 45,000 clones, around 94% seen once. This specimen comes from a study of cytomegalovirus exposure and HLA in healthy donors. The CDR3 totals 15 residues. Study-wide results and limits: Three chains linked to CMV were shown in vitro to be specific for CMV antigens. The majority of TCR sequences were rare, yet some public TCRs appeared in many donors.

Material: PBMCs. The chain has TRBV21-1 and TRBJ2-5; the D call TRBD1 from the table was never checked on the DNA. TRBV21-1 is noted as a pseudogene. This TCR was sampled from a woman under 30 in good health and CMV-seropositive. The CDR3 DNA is TGTGCCAGCAGGGGGACAGGGGGTATAAAAGAGACCCAGTACTTC. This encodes CASRGTGGIKETQYF.